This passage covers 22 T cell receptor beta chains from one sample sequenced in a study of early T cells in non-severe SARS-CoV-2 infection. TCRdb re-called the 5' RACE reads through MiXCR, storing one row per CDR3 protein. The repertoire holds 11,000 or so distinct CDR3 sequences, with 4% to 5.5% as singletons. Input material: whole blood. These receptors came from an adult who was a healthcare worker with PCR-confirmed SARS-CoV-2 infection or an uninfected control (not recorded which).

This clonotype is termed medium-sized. The CDR3 DNA reads as TGTGCCAGCAGTTACCAGGATTACAATGAGCAGTTCTTC. Protein product: CASSYQDYNEQFF. This chain connects TRBV6-6 to TRBJ2-1; the D is unclear. This CDR3 comprises 13 residues. Trimming removed 2 bases at V and 4 bases at J, with 6 bases between. The V gene's germline CDR1 is MNHNY and CDR2 SVGAGI (reference sequence).

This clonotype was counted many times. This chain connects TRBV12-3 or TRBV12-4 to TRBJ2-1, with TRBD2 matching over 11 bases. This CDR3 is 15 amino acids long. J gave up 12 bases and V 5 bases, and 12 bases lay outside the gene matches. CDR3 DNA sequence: TGTGCCAGCAGTGTCACTAGCGGGGGTCACCATCGGCAGTTCTTC. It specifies CASSVTSGGHHRQFF.

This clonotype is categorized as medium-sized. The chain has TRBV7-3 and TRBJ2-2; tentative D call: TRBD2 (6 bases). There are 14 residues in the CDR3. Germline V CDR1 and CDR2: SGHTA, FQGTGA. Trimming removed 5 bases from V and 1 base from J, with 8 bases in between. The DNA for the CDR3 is TGTGCCAGCAGCCAGACTAGGAACACCGGGGAGCTGTTTTTT. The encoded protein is CASSQTRNTGELFF.

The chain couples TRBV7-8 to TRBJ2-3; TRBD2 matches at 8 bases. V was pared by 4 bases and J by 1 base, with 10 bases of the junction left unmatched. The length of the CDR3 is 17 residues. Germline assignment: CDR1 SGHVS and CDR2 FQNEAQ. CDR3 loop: CASSYERGMGGTDTQYF. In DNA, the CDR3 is TGTGCCAGCAGCTACGAGCGGGGGATGGGGGGCACAGATACGCAGTATTTT.

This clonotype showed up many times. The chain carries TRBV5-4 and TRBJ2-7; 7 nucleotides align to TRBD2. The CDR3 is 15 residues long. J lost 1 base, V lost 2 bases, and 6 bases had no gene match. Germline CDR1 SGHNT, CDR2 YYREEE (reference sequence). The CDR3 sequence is CASSLASGPSYEQYF. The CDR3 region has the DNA TGTGCCAGCAGCTTAGCTAGCGGACCTTCCTACGAGCAGTACTTC.

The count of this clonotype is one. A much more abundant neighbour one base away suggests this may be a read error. CDR3 nucleotide sequence: TGTGCCAGCAGTTACTCGAAGTCGATGCCGAGACAGTACTTC. Translated: CASSYSKSMPRQYF. V usage is TRBV6-2 or TRBV6-3 and J usage is TRBJ2-5; D ambiguous. V was shortened by 0 bases and J by 11 bases, with 16 bases between the two germline ends. This CDR3 has 14 residues. Germline V CDR1 and CDR2: MNHEY, SVGEGT.

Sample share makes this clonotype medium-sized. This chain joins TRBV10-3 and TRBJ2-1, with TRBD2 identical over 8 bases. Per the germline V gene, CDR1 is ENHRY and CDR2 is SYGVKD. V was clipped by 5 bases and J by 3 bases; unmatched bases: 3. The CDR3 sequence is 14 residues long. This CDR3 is CAISYSGVYNEQFF. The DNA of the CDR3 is TGTGCCATCAGTTATAGCGGGGTCTACAATGAGCAGTTCTTC.

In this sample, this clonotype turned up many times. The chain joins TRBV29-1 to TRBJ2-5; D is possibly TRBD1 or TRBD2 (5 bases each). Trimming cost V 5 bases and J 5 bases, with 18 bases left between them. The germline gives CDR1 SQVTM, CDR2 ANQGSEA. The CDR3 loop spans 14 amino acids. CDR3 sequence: CSVPRPGTRETQYF. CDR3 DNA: TGCAGCGTTCCGCGGCCCGGGACGAGGGAGACCCAGTACTTC.

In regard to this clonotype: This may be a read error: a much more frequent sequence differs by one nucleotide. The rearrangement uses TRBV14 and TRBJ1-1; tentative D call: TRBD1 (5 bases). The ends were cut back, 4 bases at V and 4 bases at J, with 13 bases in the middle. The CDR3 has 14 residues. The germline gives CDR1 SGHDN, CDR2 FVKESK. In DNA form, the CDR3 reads TGTGCCAGCAGCCTCCGGGGGGTTGGCACTGAAGCTTTCTTT. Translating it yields CASSLRGVGTEAFF. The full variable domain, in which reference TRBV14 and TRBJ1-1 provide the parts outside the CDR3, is EAGVTQFPSHSVIEKGQTVTLRCDPISGHDNLYWYRRVMGKEIKFLLHFVKESKQDESGMPNNRFLAERTGGTYSTLKVQPAELEDSGVYFCASSLRGVGTEAFFGQGTRLTVV.

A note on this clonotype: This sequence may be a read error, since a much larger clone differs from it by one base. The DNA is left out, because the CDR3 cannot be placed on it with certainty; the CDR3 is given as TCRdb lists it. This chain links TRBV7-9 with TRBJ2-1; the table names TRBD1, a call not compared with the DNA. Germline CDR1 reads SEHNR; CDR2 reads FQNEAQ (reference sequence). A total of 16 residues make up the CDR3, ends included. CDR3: CASSRVAPGIYNERFF.

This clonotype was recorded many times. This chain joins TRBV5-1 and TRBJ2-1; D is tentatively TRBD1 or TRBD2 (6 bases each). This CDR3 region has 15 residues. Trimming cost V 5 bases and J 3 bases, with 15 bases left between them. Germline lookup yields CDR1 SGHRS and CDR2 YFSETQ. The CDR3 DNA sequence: TGCGCCAGCAGTCCCGGGGGCAGCGGCTACAATGAGCAGTTCTTC. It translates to CASSPGGSGYNEQFF.

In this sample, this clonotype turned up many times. For the CDR3, the DNA is TGCAGTGCTAGAGATGTGGCTAGAGACTACAATGAGCAGTTCTTC. Residues: CSARDVARDYNEQFF. V and J are TRBV20-1 and TRBJ2-1; D not resolved. The V gene lost 0 bases and the J gene lost 3 bases, with 12 bases spanning the gap. CDR1 DFQATT and CDR2 SNEGSKA come from the germline V gene (reference sequence). The CDR3 is 15 residues long.

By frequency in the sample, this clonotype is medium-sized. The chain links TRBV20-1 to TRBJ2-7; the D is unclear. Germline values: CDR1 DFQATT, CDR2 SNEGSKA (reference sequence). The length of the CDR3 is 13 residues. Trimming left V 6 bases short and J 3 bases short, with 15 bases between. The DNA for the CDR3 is TGCAGTGCCACCACAGACCCTAACTACGAGCAGTACTTC. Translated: CSATTDPNYEQYF.

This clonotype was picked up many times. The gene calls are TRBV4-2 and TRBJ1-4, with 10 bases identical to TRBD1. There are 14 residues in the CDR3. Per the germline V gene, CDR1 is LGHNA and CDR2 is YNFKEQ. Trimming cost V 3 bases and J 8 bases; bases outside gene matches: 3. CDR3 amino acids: CASSQGTGEEKLFF. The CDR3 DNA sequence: TGTGCCAGCAGCCAGGGGACAGGGGAGGAAAAACTGTTTTTT.

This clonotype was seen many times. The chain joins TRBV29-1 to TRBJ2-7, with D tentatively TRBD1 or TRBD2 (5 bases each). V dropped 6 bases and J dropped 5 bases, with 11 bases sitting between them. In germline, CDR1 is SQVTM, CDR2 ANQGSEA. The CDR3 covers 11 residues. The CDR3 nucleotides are TGCAGCGTAGCCCGGGACCACGAGCAGTACTTC. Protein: CSVARDHEQYF.

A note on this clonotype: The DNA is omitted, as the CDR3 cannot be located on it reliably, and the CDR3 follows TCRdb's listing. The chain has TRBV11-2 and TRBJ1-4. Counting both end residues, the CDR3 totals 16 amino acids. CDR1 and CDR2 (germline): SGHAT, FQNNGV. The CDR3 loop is CASSPGLYATNENCFF.

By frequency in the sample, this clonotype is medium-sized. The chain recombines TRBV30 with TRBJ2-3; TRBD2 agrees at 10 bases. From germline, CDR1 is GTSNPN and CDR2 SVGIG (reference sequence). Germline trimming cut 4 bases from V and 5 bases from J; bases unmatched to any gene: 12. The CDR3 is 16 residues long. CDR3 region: CAWIGQLAGFKDTQYF. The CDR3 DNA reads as TGTGCCTGGATTGGCCAACTAGCGGGGTTCAAAGATACGCAGTATTTT.

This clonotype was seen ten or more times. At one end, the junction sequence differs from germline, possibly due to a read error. In nucleotides, the CDR3 is TGCAGTGCTAGAGATCTAGGGACAGGCTTCCACCACTTC. Amino acids: CSARDLGTGFHHF. This chain links TRBV20-1 with TRBJ2-1; the match to TRBD1 covers 8 bases. The length of the CDR3 is 13 residues. Germline CDR1 is DFQATT and CDR2 is SNEGSKA (reference sequence).

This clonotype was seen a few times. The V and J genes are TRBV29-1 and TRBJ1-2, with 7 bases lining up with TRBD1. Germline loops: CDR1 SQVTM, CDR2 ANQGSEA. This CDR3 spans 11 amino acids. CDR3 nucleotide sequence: TGCAACGTCGGGACAGCCTATGGCTACACCTTC. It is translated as CNVGTAYGYTF.

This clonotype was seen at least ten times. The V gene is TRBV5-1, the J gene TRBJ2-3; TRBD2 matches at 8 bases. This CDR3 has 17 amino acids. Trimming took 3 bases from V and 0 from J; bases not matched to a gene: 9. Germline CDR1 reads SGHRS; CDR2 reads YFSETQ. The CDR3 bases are TGCGCCAGCAGCTCGGCCCTCAGCGGGGGCAGCACAGATACGCAGTATTTT. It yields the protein CASSSALSGGSTDTQYF.

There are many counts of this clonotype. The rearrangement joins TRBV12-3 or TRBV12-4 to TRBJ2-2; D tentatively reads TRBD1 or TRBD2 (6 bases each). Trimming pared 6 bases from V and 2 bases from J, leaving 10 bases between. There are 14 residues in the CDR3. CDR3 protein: CASREGDNTGELFF. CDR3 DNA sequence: TGTGCCAGCAGGGAGGGGGACAACACCGGGGAGCTGTTTTTT.

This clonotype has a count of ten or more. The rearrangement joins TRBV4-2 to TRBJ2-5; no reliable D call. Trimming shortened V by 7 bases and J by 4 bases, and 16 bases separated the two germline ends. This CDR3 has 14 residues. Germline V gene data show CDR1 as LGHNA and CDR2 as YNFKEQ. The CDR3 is CASTPIPLGETQYF. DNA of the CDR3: TGTGCCAGCACCCCCATTCCCCTGGGAGAGACCCAGTACTTC.